The rows below give T cell receptor beta chains drawn from one sample of a study of blood T cell repertoires in COVID-19. The table came from immunoSEQ multiplex PCR; TCRdb's copy has only in-frame clones and leaves some out. The repertoire includes over 60,000 clones, 70% to 90% of them detected once, and about a tenth sits in the top ten. The sequencing sample was made of peripheral blood. Receptors originate from a man aged 70 or older with active or convalescent COVID-19. Each CDR3 is given with its conserved first and last residue. Clone size is shown for a subset of rows, as once, few, many or a class of expanded clone.

CASSRGQGFWQYF TRBV7-9 NA TRBJ2-7
CASGPGQGNHEQFF TRBV5-1 NA TRBJ2-1
CASSWGDRGTGNEQYF TRBV5-4 NA TRBJ2-7
CASSLGTMNTEAFF TRBV6-6 NA TRBJ1-1
CASGTGGGNEKLFF TRBV19 NA TRBJ1-4
CASSLASENYGYTF TRBV5-1 once TRBJ1-2
CASSGSTGLFNYGYTF TRBV5-6 NA TRBJ1-2
CASQASLSYEQYF TRBV6-5 NA TRBJ2-7
CASSLAEPRWQFF TRBV12-3/TRBV12-4 NA TRBJ2-1
CASSKAVPCGTSGSAGELFF TRBV21-1 once TRBJ2-2
CASSIQGITGELFF TRBV19 few TRBJ2-2
CASSVTPGSETQYF TRBV5-1 once TRBJ2-5
CAWTSGRYEQYF TRBV30 NA TRBJ2-7
CASSLWGEQYEQFF TRBV5-1 once TRBJ2-1
CASRGGTASTDTQYF TRBV2 NA TRBJ2-3
CASSHKSGRGHDTQYF TRBV4-2 NA TRBJ2-3
CASSFWQNNEQFF TRBV28 NA TRBJ2-1
CATSDYRGAESTGELFF TRBV24-1 NA TRBJ2-2
CASSNDRGRVEQFF TRBV7-2 few TRBJ2-1
CASSLRTGVPGANVLTF TRBV28 once TRBJ2-6
CASSFGLAGLNNEQFF TRBV5-1 NA TRBJ2-1
CASSLTSATNEKLFF TRBV11-3 NA TRBJ1-4
CASSPHRDLSYEQYF TRBV18 NA TRBJ2-7
CASRQGASNTDTQYF TRBV6-5 NA TRBJ2-3
CASSTPGTGFSYEQYF TRBV6-2/TRBV6-3 NA TRBJ2-7
CASSLGGSANYGYTF TRBV5-4 NA TRBJ1-2
CASSLSGPLAAGVGELFF TRBV5-1 NA TRBJ2-2
CASSLVGGGDEQFF TRBV5-1 NA TRBJ2-1
CASTRAREGYGYTF TRBV5-6 NA TRBJ1-2
CSVVPGGYGYTF TRBV29-1 NA TRBJ1-2
CASSESDFEAFF TRBV6-1 NA TRBJ1-1
CASSQGGGRRQPQHF TRBV3-1/TRBV3-2 NA TRBJ1-5
CASSPRDRGVELFF TRBV5-4 NA TRBJ2-2
CASSQESIRLAGGAGELFF TRBV3-1/TRBV3-2 NA TRBJ2-2
CASSSNPQGPLVEQYF TRBV11-2 NA TRBJ2-7
CASSYSAGGAGQPQHF TRBV6-5 NA TRBJ1-5
CASRAGSGANVLTF TRBV19 NA TRBJ2-6
CASGPGQFNSPLHF TRBV27 few TRBJ1-6
CAISERAHWAFF TRBV10-3 NA TRBJ1-1
CASSLVGAGGEEQYF TRBV7-9 once TRBJ2-7